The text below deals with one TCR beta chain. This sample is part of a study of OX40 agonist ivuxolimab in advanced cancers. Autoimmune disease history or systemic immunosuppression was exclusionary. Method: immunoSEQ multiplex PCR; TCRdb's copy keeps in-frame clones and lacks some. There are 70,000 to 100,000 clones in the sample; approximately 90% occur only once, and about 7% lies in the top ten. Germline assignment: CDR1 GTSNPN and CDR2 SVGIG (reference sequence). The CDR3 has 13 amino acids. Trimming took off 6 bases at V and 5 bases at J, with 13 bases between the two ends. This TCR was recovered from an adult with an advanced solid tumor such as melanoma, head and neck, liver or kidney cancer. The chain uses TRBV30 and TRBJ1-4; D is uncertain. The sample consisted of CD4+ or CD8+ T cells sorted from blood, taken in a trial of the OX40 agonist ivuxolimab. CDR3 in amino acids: CACARASNEKLFF. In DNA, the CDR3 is TGTGCCTGTGCCCGGGCCTCAAATGAAAAACTGTTTTTT.